This T cell receptor (beta chain) was found in a study of blood T cell repertoires in COVID-19. On the study more broadly: Acute-phase and convalescent COVID-19 samples originated in the United States, Italy and Spain. T cells, B-cell-depleted T cells, or PBMCs provided the cDNA or gDNA that served as material.

How the authors handled the data: Amplification of reference gene primers was used by the study to estimate nucleated cell counts. Only in-frame clones appear in the TCRdb table, and some are missing; sequencing was by immunoSEQ multiplex PCR. D and trimming were read from the DNA, whereas the V and J calls and clone size are those reported in that table. The table has about 120,000 clones, more than 85% seen once. Germline CDR1 and CDR2: MNHEY and SMNVEV (reference sequence). The CDR3 contains 13 residues. Deletions cut 2 bases from V and 11 bases from J, with 15 bases between. The TCR originated in a human donor with acute or convalescent COVID-19. The donor label of this sample is uncertain. This chain connects TRBV27 to TRBJ1-1; D not certain. The sample taken for sequencing was peripheral blood. As DNA, the CDR3 is TGTGCCAGCAGTTTAATCACCGGAGGCAGGGCTTTCTTT. It specifies CASSLITGGRAFF.